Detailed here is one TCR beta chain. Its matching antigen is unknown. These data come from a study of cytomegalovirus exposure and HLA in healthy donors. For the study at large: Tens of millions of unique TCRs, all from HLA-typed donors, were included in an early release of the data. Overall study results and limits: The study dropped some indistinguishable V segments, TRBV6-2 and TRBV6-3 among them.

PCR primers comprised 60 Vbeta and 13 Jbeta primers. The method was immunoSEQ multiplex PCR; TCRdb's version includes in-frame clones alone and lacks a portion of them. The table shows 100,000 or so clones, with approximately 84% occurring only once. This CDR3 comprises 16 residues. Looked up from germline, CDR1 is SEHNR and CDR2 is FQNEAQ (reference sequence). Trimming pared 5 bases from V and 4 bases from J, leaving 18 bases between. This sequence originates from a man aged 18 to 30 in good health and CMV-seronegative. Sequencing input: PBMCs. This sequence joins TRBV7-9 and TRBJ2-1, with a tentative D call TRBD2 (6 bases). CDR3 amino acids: CASSPRLVPLYNEQFF. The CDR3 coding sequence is TGTGCCAGCAGCCCTCGACTAGTACCCCTTTACAATGAGCAGTTCTTC.